This record concerns one TCR beta chain sequence. Its target is unknown. These data are taken from a study of OX40 agonist ivuxolimab in advanced cancers. In the study overall: Patients received ivuxolimab, an agonistic anti-OX40 (CD134) antibody. Age averaged about 66 years (range about 20 to 80), and more than 80% were male.

Notes on the study in general: CD4+ and CD8+ blood T cells expanded clonally by week 6 at 0.1 to 3.0 mg/kg. CD8+ T cells averaged more expanded clones than CD4+.

TCRdb keeps only in-frame clones here, not all; method: immunoSEQ multiplex PCR. The sample includes some 70,000 clones, more than 70% of them seen just once. V was trimmed by 6 bases and J by 2 bases, leaving 9 bases between them. Germline V CDR1 and CDR2: SNHLY, FYNNEI. The CDR3 extends over 13 amino acids. The TCR originated in an adult with an advanced solid tumor such as melanoma, head and neck, liver or kidney cancer. The material sequenced was CD4+ or CD8+ T cells sorted from blood, taken in a trial of the OX40 agonist ivuxolimab. The chain employs TRBV2 and TRBJ2-3; the D gene is possibly TRBD2 (6 bases). CDR3 nucleotides: TGTGCCAGCAGGAGGACTACCACAGATACGCAGTATTTT. Translating gives CASRRTTTDTQYF. Full variable domain (missing parts from reference TRBV2 and TRBJ2-3): EPEVTQTPSHQVTQMGQEVILRCVPISNHLYFYWYRQILGQKVEFLVSFYNNEISEKSEIFDDQFSVERPDGSNFTLKIRSTKLEDSAMYFCASRRTTTDTQYFGPGTRLTVL.